A selection of T cell receptor beta chains follows, all from one sample in a study of tumor-infiltrating lymphocytes in primary liver carcinoma. One entry per CDR3 protein results from TCRdb running MiXCR on the multiplex PCR reads. Of around 60,000 distinct CDR3 sequences listed, about two thirds are singletons. Material for sequencing was liver tumor tissue from sampling region 4. These receptors were taken from a man aged 40-49 years with primary liver carcinoma and hepatitis B virus infection. The CDR3 runs from the conserved cysteine through the conserved F or W. D genes are given only for firm matches.

TRBJ2-7,-,TRBV29-1,CSVADNRYEQCF,TGCAGCGTTGCGGACAATCGCTACGAGCAGTGCTTC
TRBJ2-1,TRBD1,TRBV4-3,CASSQDGGQGNNEQFF,TGTGCCAGCAGCCAAGACGGGGGACAGGGGAACAATGAGCAGTTCTTC
TRBJ2-3,-,TRBV5-1,CVSRGAGPGTPYF,TGCGTCAGCAGAGGCGCAGGGCCAGGTACGCCGTATTTT
TRBJ2-1,TRBD2,TRBV20-1,CSASASASGRPGEQFF,TGCAGTGCTAGTGCCTCGGCTAGCGGGAGGCCCGGAGAGCAGTTCTTC
TRBJ2-1,TRBD2,TRBV10-1,CASGQAGLTYNEQFF,TGCGCCAGCGGTCAAGCGGGACTAACCTACAATGAGCAGTTCTTC
TRBJ1-4,TRBD1,TRBV12-3/TRBV12-4,CVTGQGSTNEKLFF,TGCGTCACGGGACAGGGCTCAACTAACGAAAAACTGTTTTTT
TRBJ2-3,-,TRBV12-3/TRBV12-4,CASSLTSAGDTQYF,TGTGCCAGCAGTTTAACGTCCGCTGGGGATACGCAGTATTTT
TRBJ2-7,-,TRBV12-3/TRBV12-4,CASSMGAVGSYEQYF,TGTGCCAGCAGTATGGGGGCAGTGGGGTCCTACGAGCAGTATTTC
TRBJ2-4,-,TRBV4-2,CDSSQDLDIQYF,TGTGACAGCAGCCAAGATCTGGATATTCAGTACTTT
TRBJ2-7,TRBD1,TRBV5-1,CVSSLAGGESEQCF,TGCGTCAGCAGCTTGGCAGGGGGTGAATCCGAGCAGTGCTTC
TRBJ2-7,-,TRBV4-3,CAGSQDGSKSYERYF,TGCGCCGGCAGCCAAGATGGCAGTAAATCCTACGAGCGGTACTTC